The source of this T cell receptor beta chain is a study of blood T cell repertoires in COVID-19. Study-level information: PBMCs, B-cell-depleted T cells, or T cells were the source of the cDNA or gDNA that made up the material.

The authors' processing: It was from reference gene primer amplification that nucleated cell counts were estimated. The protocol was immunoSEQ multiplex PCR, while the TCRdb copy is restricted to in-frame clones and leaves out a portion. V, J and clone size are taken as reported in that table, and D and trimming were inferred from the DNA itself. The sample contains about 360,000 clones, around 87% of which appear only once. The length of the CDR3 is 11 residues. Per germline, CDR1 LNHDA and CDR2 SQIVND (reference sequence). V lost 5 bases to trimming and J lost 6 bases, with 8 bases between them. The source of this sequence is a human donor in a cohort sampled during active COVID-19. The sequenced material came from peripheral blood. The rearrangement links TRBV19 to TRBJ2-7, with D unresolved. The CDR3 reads CASSSRFEQYF. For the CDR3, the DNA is TGTGCCAGTAGTTCGCGCTTCGAGCAGTACTTC.